This TCR beta chain was sequenced for a study of Graves' ophthalmopathy and Graves' hyperthyroidism. This CDR3 spans 16 amino acids. From germline, CDR1 is MNHNS and CDR2 SASEGT. Trimming pared 4 bases from V and 0 bases from J, leaving 15 bases between. RNA transcripts yielded amplified TCR beta CDR3 regions. Investigators did first-round RT-PCR with HTBI primers, then second-round multiplex PCR. Each CDR3 protein is one row after TCRdb ran MiXCR on the multiplex PCR reads. The table records approximately 330,000 distinct CDR3 sequences, around a sixth of them present only once. This clonotype was picked up many times.

The chain combines TRBV6-1 with TRBJ1-1, with TRBD1 as a possible D gene (6 bases). Sequencing was performed on peripheral blood. The sequence derives from an adult man with Graves' ophthalmopathy. The CDR3 DNA reads TGTGCCAGCAGTGGCCACAGGGTCATTATGAACACTGAAGCTTTCTTT. It codes for CASSGHRVIMNTEAFF.